A selection of T cell receptor beta chains follows, all from one sample in a study of Ad26.COV2.S vaccination and SARS-CoV-2 variants. Sequenced by immunoSEQ multiplex PCR; TCRdb stores in-frame clones only, minus some. This table has some 640,000 clones, around 90% appearing once. The sample consisted of peripheral blood, taken in a trial of Ad26.COV2.S vaccine versus placebo. The receptors come from a person aged 18-65 years who received the Ad26.COV2.S COVID-19 vaccine or a placebo. Both conserved end residues are part of each CDR3. The D gene is left open where the match is weak. Some rows have no size entry. The others give once, few or many, or a class for an expanded clone.

CDR3 protein	CDR3 DNA	V gene	D gene	clone size	J gene
CASSFGVGRVSGNTIYF	TGCGCCAGCAGCTTTGGAGTCGGCCGCGTCTCTGGAAACACCATATATTTT	TRBV5-1	-	once	TRBJ1-3
CASSLSISVNTGELFF	TGTGCCAGCAGTTTATCCATCTCGGTGAACACCGGGGAGCTGTTTTTT	TRBV27	-	-	TRBJ2-2
CASSYSVGYPYEQYF	TGTGCCAGCAGTTACTCCGTTGGGTATCCCTACGAGCAGTACTTC	TRBV6-2/TRBV6-3	-	-	TRBJ2-7
CASSDVGGNLGEQYF	TGTGCCAGCAGTGACGTGGGGGGTAACCTTGGGGAGCAGTACTTC	TRBV6-4	-	-	TRBJ2-7
CASSLEGDSMSPTQYF	TGTGCCAGCAGCTTGGAAGGGGACAGTATGAGCCCTACGCAGTATTTT	TRBV5-6	TRBD1	-	TRBJ2-3
CAISEQGYRSEQYF	TGTGCCATCAGTGAACAAGGGTACAGGAGCGAGCAGTACTTC	TRBV10-3	-	-	TRBJ2-7
CASGRQAVNSPLHF	TGTGCCAGCGGCCGACAGGCGGTAAATTCACCCCTCCACTTT	TRBV6-5	-	-	TRBJ1-6
CASSLGRTSGETQYF	TGTGCCAGCAGCTTGGGGCGGACATCAGGGGAGACCCAGTACTTC	TRBV5-6	-	-	TRBJ2-5
CAWSIGGNTEAFF	TGTGCCTGGAGTATTGGGGGGAACACTGAAGCTTTCTTT	TRBV30	-	-	TRBJ1-1
CASRRLWDNNQPQHF	TGTGCCAGCAGACGTTTATGGGATAACAATCAGCCCCAGCATTTT	TRBV6-1	-	-	TRBJ1-5
CASSKVAGVEQFF	TGTGCCAGCAGTAAAGTAGCGGGAGTGGAGCAGTTCTTC	TRBV13	TRBD2	-	TRBJ2-1
CASSYVSNTQYF	TGTGCCAGCAGTTACGTTTCCAATACGCAGTATTTT	TRBV6-2/TRBV6-3	-	-	TRBJ2-3
CSVEGASGRASGTGELFF	TGCAGCGTTGAAGGGGCTAGCGGGAGGGCCTCGGGCACCGGGGAGCTGTTTTTT	TRBV29-1	TRBD2	-	TRBJ2-2
CASSYLGSQETQYF	TGTGCCAGCAGTTACCTGGGGTCCCAAGAGACCCAGTACTTC	TRBV6-5	-	once	TRBJ2-5
CASRSSGGFSDEQFF	TGCGCCAGCAGAAGTAGCGGGGGGTTTTCCGATGAGCAGTTCTTC	TRBV5-1	TRBD2	-	TRBJ2-1
CASNGRGLDQPQHF	TGTGCCAGTAATGGGAGGGGCCTCGATCAGCCCCAGCATTTT	TRBV19	-	many	TRBJ1-5
CASSIVFATGELFF	TGTGCCAGTAGTATAGTTTTCGCGACCGGGGAGCTGTTTTTT	TRBV19	-	-	TRBJ2-2
CSAKGIHEQYF	TGCAGTGCTAAGGGGATCCACGAGCAGTACTTC	TRBV20-1	-	-	TRBJ2-7
CASSDSTGQGYTF	TGCGCCAGCAGTGACTCGACTGGACAAGGCTACACCTTC	TRBV10-1	-	-	TRBJ1-2
CASTSGGTTNYGYTF	TGTGCCAGCACCTCAGGGGGGACAACTAACTATGGCTACACCTTC	TRBV25-1	TRBD1	-	TRBJ1-2
CASSGALGYTEAFF	TGTGCCAGCAGTGGGGCTTTGGGGTACACTGAAGCTTTCTTT	TRBV25-1	-	once	TRBJ1-1
CASSESGPREQYF	TGCGCCAGCAGTGAGTCAGGCCCCCGGGAGCAGTACTTC	TRBV10-1	-	-	TRBJ2-7
CASSQDLGGNYGYTF	TGTGCCAGCAGCCAAGATCTTGGGGGGAACTATGGCTACACCTTC	TRBV4-2	-	few	TRBJ1-2
CATLSGAGTQYF	TGTGCCACCCTTAGCGGGGCGGGGACCCAGTACTTC	TRBV3-1/TRBV3-2	TRBD2	-	TRBJ2-5
CAWASTGSEQYF	TGTGCCTGGGCTTCGACAGGGAGCGAGCAGTACTTC	TRBV30	TRBD1	-	TRBJ2-7
CAWSVAGGDTQYF	TGTGCCTGGAGTGTAGCGGGAGGTGATACGCAGTATTTT	TRBV30	TRBD2	-	TRBJ2-3
CASSPLGGSVQPQHF	TGTGCCAGTAGTCCGCTCGGGGGATCTGTACAGCCCCAGCATTTT	TRBV19	-	few	TRBJ1-5